This passage covers 14 T cell receptor beta chains from one sample sequenced in a study of PD-L1 blockade in urothelial cancer. The time point was: peripheral blood 6 weeks after treatment start. TCRdb keeps only in-frame clones here, not all; method: immunoSEQ multiplex PCR. The table has about 45,000 clones, around four fifths seen once. The sample was PBMCs, taken around atezolizumab (anti-PD-L1) treatment. These receptors were collected from a man aged 60 to 75 with urothelial cancer.

The CDR3 sequence: CASSLERSGYGYTF. The DNA for the CDR3 is TGTGCCAGCAGCTTGGAGCGTTCGGGCTATGGCTACACCTTC. The V call is TRBV5-5, the J call TRBJ1-2; D not certain. Germline CDR1 and CDR2: SGHKS and YYEKEE (reference sequence). V shed 0 bases and J shed 4 bases, with 10 bases lying between them. This CDR3 is 14 amino acids long.

The V gene is TRBV14, the J gene TRBJ2-3, with 8 positions matching TRBD1. The CDR3 runs 15 residues. V lost 4 bases and J lost 4; bases outside the gene matches: 7. Per the germline V gene, CDR1 is SGHDN and CDR2 is FVKESK. Here the CDR3 DNA reads TGTGCCAGCAGCCCCCGGACAGGGTTGCCAGATACGCAGTATTTT. This gives the protein CASSPRTGLPDTQYF.

The V gene is TRBV7-2, the J gene TRBJ1-2; unclear D gene. The length of the CDR3 is 16 residues. V lost 1 base, J lost 1 base, and 13 bases lay in between. Germline V gives CDR1 SGHTA, CDR2 FQGNSA. In nucleotides, the CDR3 is TGTGCCAGCAGCTTAGGATTTAGTTACAGTAACTATGGCTACACCTTC. It codes for CASSLGFSYSNYGYTF.

Only a few counts were recorded for this clone. The chain uses TRBV2 and TRBJ1-1; 7 bases align to TRBD1. Germline CDR1 SNHLY, CDR2 FYNNEI. The CDR3 covers 14 residues. The V segment lost 5 bases and the J segment 6 bases; nucleotides outside the gene matches: 9. CDR3 region: CASSPQGGNSEAFF. The CDR3 nucleotides read TGTGCCAGCAGTCCCCAGGGGGGAAACTCTGAAGCTTTCTTT.

The count of this clone is one. The gene calls are TRBV7-9 and TRBJ2-5; weak D call: TRBD1 (6 bases). CDR1 is SEHNR, CDR2 FQNEAQ, per germline (reference sequence). CDR3 length: 13 amino acids. V shed 6 bases and J shed 4 bases, with 12 bases lying between them. The CDR3 DNA is TGTGCCAGCAGTCTACAGGGTCGAGAGACCCAGTACTTC. Translation gives CASSLQGRETQYF.

This rearrangement joins TRBV7-9 to TRBJ1-1; no definite D call. The length of the CDR3 is 13 residues. From germline, CDR1 is SEHNR and CDR2 FQNEAQ (reference sequence). V dropped 2 bases and J dropped 6 bases, with 10 bases sitting between them. DNA of the CDR3: TGTGCCAGCAGCTTACCCCTGCGGGCTGAAGCTTTCTTT. This gives the protein CASSLPLRAEAFF. Based on the CDR3 plus reference TRBV7-9 and TRBJ1-1, the full variable domain is DTGVSQNPRHKITKRGQNVTFRCDPISEHNRLYWYRQTLGQGPEFLTYFQNEAQLEKSRLLSDRFSAERPKGSFSTLEIQRTEQGDSAMYLCASSLPLRAEAFFGQGTRLTVV.

The chain combines TRBV5-6 with TRBJ2-7, with D maybe TRBD2 (6 bases). Per the germline V gene, CDR1 is SGHDT and CDR2 is YYEEEE. V dropped 3 bases and J dropped 6 bases, with 16 bases sitting between them. This CDR3 is built from 14 residues. The CDR3 protein is CASSSVFGGAEQYF. The CDR3 DNA follows: TGTGCCAGCAGCTCGGTATTCGGGGGAGCCGAGCAGTACTTC.

The CDR3 loop is CASSDLDRYNQPQHF. The CDR3 coding sequence is TGTGCCAGCAGTGATCTGGACAGATACAATCAGCCCCAGCATTTT. V usage is TRBV6-1 and J usage is TRBJ1-5, with D tentatively TRBD1 (6 bases). The germline V gene encodes CDR1 MNHNS and CDR2 SASEGT. CDR3 length: 15 amino acids. With 3 bases removed from V and 3 bases from J, the gap between germline ends came to 12 bases.

This clone was counted once. This rearrangement joins TRBV12-5 to TRBJ1-2; a possible D gene is TRBD1 (5 bases). Trimming cost V 5 bases and J 1 base, with 8 bases left between them. The germline V gene has CDR1 LGHNT and CDR2 FRNRAP. The CDR3 is 13 amino acids. In DNA, the CDR3 is TGTGCTAGTGGTACTCAGGGTAACTATGGCTACACCTTC. It encodes CASGTQGNYGYTF.

The rearrangement links TRBV7-2 to TRBJ2-7; 7 bases agree with TRBD2. The junction had 6 bases not matched to a gene; V was cut back by 1 base and J by 3 bases. The germline V gene has CDR1 SGHTA and CDR2 FQGNSA. CDR3 length equals 15 residues. CDR3 amino acids: CASSLGGGTSYEQYF. In nucleotides, the CDR3 is TGTGCCAGCAGCTTAGGGGGGGGAACGAGCTACGAGCAGTACTTC. The whole variable domain, filled in from reference TRBV7-2 and TRBJ2-7, reads GAGVSQSPSNKVTEKGKDVELRCDPISGHTALYWYRQSLGQGLEFLIYFQGNSAPDKSGLPSDRFSAERTGGSVSTLTIQRTQQEDSAVYLCASSLGGGTSYEQYFGPGTRLTVT.

CDR3 sequence (DNA): TGTGCCAGCAGGAAGGGAGAGGCTAGAAATCAGCCCCAGCATTTT. The encoded protein is CASRKGEARNQPQHF. The chain has TRBV6-1 and TRBJ1-5; D gene ambiguous. This CDR3 contains 15 residues. The germline V and J ends were trimmed by 6 bases and 4 bases, with 16 bases remaining between them. From germline, CDR1 is MNHNS and CDR2 SASEGT.

The chain recombines TRBV5-1 with TRBJ1-2; 10 positions match TRBD1. V lost 6 bases to trimming and J lost 3 bases; unmatched junction nucleotides: 5. Germline lookup yields CDR1 SGHRS and CDR2 YFSETQ. The CDR3 has 14 amino acids. DNA of the CDR3: TGCGCCAGCACCGCGACAGGGGGCGACTATGGCTACACCTTC. Translating it yields CASTATGGDYGYTF. Variable domain in full (rest from reference TRBV5-1 and TRBJ1-2): KAGVTQTPRYLIKTRGQQVTLSCSPISGHRSVSWYQQTPGQGLQFLFEYFSETQRNKGNFPGRFSGRQFSNSRSEMNVSTLELGDSALYLCASTATGGDYGYTFGSGTRLTVV.

This clone was picked up a small number of times. DNA of the CDR3: TGTGCCTGGAGCCGGGGAGTTGGCACTGAAGCTTTCTTT. Translation: CAWSRGVGTEAFF. The chain has TRBV30 and TRBJ1-1; D remains unclear. Between the trimmed V and J ends, which lost 3 bases and 4 bases, there was a span of 12 bases. CDR3 length equals 13 residues. Germline CDR1 GTSNPN, CDR2 SVGIG (reference sequence).

This clone was recorded a few times. The rearrangement uses TRBV5-8 and TRBJ1-2, with a weak D call TRBD1 (5 bases). The germline gives CDR1 SGHTS, CDR2 YDEGEE. Trimming pared 3 bases from V and 2 bases from J, leaving 11 bases between. This CDR3 has 14 residues. CDR3 in amino acids: CASSSIGGNYGYTF. CDR3 DNA sequence: TGTGCCAGCAGCTCGATCGGGGGGAACTATGGCTACACCTTC. Looking up the rest from reference TRBV5-8 and TRBJ1-2 gives the full variable domain: EAGVTQSPTHLIKTRGQQATLRCSPISGHTSVYWYQQALGLGLQFLLWYDEGEERNRGNFPPRFSGRQFPNYSSELNVNALELEDSALYLCASSSIGGNYGYTFGSGTRLTVV.